The present T cell receptor (beta chain) was sequenced within a study of blood T cell repertoires in COVID-19 (dated by TCRdb to 2020 to 2021). In terms of the full investigation: The collaborator samples originated in the United States, Italy and Spain and spanned the acute and convalescent phases of COVID-19. The material from the prospective study consisted of cDNA or gDNA derived from T cells, B-cell-depleted T cells, or PBMCs. The dataset comprised deeply sampled blood TCRbeta repertoires from subjects exposed to, actively infected with, or recovered from COVID-19. The repertoires were made available in a free public database intended to serve as a resource for research on the immune response to SARS-CoV-2. Samples were obtained from the ongoing ImmuneRACE study (first 160 participants) and from 1,254 subjects provided by 6 global collaborators. Nearly every sample came with metadata listing a de-identified subject ID, COVID-19 status, age in years and sex. Where available, HLA class I and class II types were obtained from metadata supplied by the sample provider rather than from assay-based typing. The full study reports these points: The quantity of clinical and demographic metadata differed by source and by participant and was supplied without curation.

In the case of this clone: Its cognate antigen has yet to be identified. Per-base quality was not reported, and no clone a single base away is much larger than it.

The CDR3 runs 15 amino acids, cysteine and phenylalanine included. The sequence is cut down to CDR3 DNA, 45 bases in frame from base 1. The germline V gene (reference sequence) gives CDR1 as MNHNY and CDR2 as SVGAGI. V loses 6 bases at its end and J loses 1 base; junction bases beyond the gene matches: 6. Participants in the prospective study were enrolled through a virtual design, were aged about 18 to 100 years, and lived in roughly 26 United States geographic areas. To assign participants to cohorts, the prospective study relied on clinical history that participants themselves reported in a screening survey and a study questionnaire. In the prospective study, whole blood, serum and a nasopharyngeal or oropharyngeal swab were collected from each participant by mobile phlebotomists. Additional blood draws and questionnaires over an approximately two-month period could optionally be provided by prospective study participants. Prospective study blood samples were shipped either frozen or at room temperature before DNA extraction.

TCRbeta CDR3 regions were amplified from genomic DNA by means of the immunoSEQ Assay, a bias-controlled multiplex PCR. Under the source paper's analysis protocol: The number of nucleated cells in each sample was estimated by amplification of reference gene primers within the assay. To quantify the absolute abundance of each unique TCRbeta CDR3 rearrangement, sequence reads were collapsed and filtered. For each sample, productive Simpson clonality was calculated as the square root of Simpson's diversity index over productive rearrangements. Drawn from immuneACCESS, this table holds only the in-frame rearrangements with V and J called that TCRdb kept. Clones are partly lost; checked studies trace under half to an unresolved V gene and leave the rest unexplained. V and J calls and clone size are given by that table; D and trimming were obtained from the DNA. Across this sample there are under 250,000 clones, with around 85% seen only once. The ten largest clones add up to 1.3% of the sample.

This chain joins TRBV6-6 to TRBJ2-3; TRBD2 matches 8 bases in the middle. This TCR was sampled from a woman in her forties with acute COVID-19. The specimen sequenced was PBMCs or T cells enriched from blood (not recorded which). The DNA sequence is given as TGTGCCAGCAGCCGACTAGCGTTTGGCACAGATACGCAGTATTTT. Its protein product is CASSRLAFGTDTQYF.